The source of this TCR beta chain is a study of blood T cell repertoires in COVID-19. Study in general: The United States, Italy and Spain supplied acute and convalescent COVID-19 samples. Nucleic acid was either cDNA or gDNA, and it came from T cells, B-cell-depleted T cells, or PBMCs.

The CDR3 consists of 13 residues. The V gene lost 4 bases and the J gene lost 0 bases, with 7 bases spanning the gap. The germline gives CDR1 SQVTM, CDR2 ANQGSEA. As originally analysed: Amplification with reference gene primers provided the estimates of nucleated cell counts. The method was immunoSEQ multiplex PCR; TCRdb's version includes in-frame clones alone and lacks a portion of them. V and J calls and clone size follow that table, whereas D and trimming were derived from the DNA. The table records 150,000 or so clones, roughly 88% of them present only once. The V gene is TRBV29-1, the J gene TRBJ1-5; weak D call: TRBD1 (6 bases). This receptor was obtained from a woman between 55 and 75 years old with acute or convalescent COVID-19. The sequenced material came from peripheral blood. The CDR3: CSVAGDSNQPQHF. In DNA, the CDR3 is TGCAGCGTTGCAGGGGATAGCAATCAGCCCCAGCATTTT.